One and the same sample provided the 8 T cell receptor beta chains below, sequenced in a study of T-cell memory formation after mild COVID-19. TCRdb re-called the 5' RACE reads through MiXCR, storing one row per CDR3 protein. Among hundreds of thousands of distinct CDR3 sequences, approximately 15% were seen once, and the ten largest hold around a fifth. The sample comprised PBMCs or a T cell subset sorted from them (not recorded which). These receptors originate from a man aged 18 to 29 who had mild COVID-19 (a few samples of this study predate the infection). Cell type and time point are not known.

The genes are TRBV12-3 or TRBV12-4 and TRBJ1-5, with D perhaps TRBD1 (6 bases). V was shortened by 6 bases and J by 4 bases, with 10 bases between the two germline ends. The CDR3 is made up of 13 amino acids. The CDR3 nucleotides read TGTGCCAGCAGCCCAACAGGGAATCAGCCCCAGCATTTT. Translating it yields CASSPTGNQPQHF.

The chain recombines TRBV3-1 with TRBJ2-3, with D possibly TRBD1 on 5 matching bases. The germline gives CDR1 LGHDT, CDR2 YNNKEL (reference sequence). CDR3 length equals 12 residues. With 5 bases removed from V and 6 bases from J, the gap between germline ends came to 9 bases. The CDR3 here is CASSNQGDTQYF. CDR3 coding DNA: TGTGCCAGCAGCAACCAGGGTGATACGCAGTATTTT.

This clonotype showed up many times. The chain is built from TRBV5-5 and TRBJ2-2; tentatively, D is TRBD1 or TRBD2 (6 bases each). The germline V gene has CDR1 SGHKS and CDR2 YYEKEE (reference sequence). V dropped 4 bases and J dropped 2 bases, with 18 bases sitting between them. The CDR3 is 17 amino acids. The CDR3 bases are TGTGCCAGCAGCCCCGCCCGGGGGCGGGGAAACACCGGGGAGCTGTTTTTT. Its translation: CASSPARGRGNTGELFF.

This clonotype occurred a few times. CDR3 in amino acids: CASSLALLFLGNRRETQYF. In nucleotides, the CDR3 is TGTGCCAGCAGCTTAGCGCTCTTGTTTTTGGGGAACCGGAGGGAGACCCAGTACTTC. The chain recombines TRBV7-9 with TRBJ2-5; weak D call: TRBD2 (5 bases). Germline V gene lookup returns CDR1 SEHNR and CDR2 FQNEAQ (reference sequence). V gave up 0 bases and J gave up 5 bases, with 25 bases separating them. This CDR3 contains 19 residues.

This clonotype was seen a few times. The chain has TRBV12-3 or TRBV12-4 and TRBJ1-2; D not resolved. Trimming left V 7 bases short and J 4 bases short, with 13 bases between. The length of the CDR3 is 13 residues. CDR3 protein: CASNSPGFYGYTF. CDR3 coding DNA: TGTGCCAGCAACTCTCCGGGGTTCTATGGCTACACCTTC.

This clonotype appeared many times. The chain links TRBV7-2 to TRBJ2-3, with 12 positions matching TRBD2. This CDR3 contains 16 residues. Germline-derived CDR1 and CDR2 are SGHTA and FQGNSA. After removal of 5 bases from V and 2 bases from J, the junction contained 5 bases not matched to a gene. CDR3: CASSPLAGGITDTQYF. Written as DNA, the CDR3 is TGTGCCAGCAGCCCACTAGCGGGGGGAATCACAGATACGCAGTATTTT.

The chain combines TRBV7-2 with TRBJ2-1; 8 bases are a match to TRBD1. Germline V gene data show CDR1 as SGHTA and CDR2 as FQGNSA. After removal of 1 base from V and 0 bases from J, the junction contained 8 bases not matched to a gene. This CDR3 region has 18 residues. The CDR3: CASSLVGQGLSSYNEQFF. The DNA for the CDR3 is TGTGCCAGCAGCTTAGTTGGACAGGGCCTGAGCTCCTACAATGAGCAGTTCTTC. Using reference TRBV7-2 and TRBJ2-1 for the parts outside the CDR3, the full variable domain is GAGVSQSPSNKVTEKGKDVELRCDPISGHTALYWYRQSLGQGLEFLIYFQGNSAPDKSGLPSDRFSAERTGGSVSTLTIQRTQQEDSAVYLCASSLVGQGLSSYNEQFFGPGTRLTVL.

This clonotype was detected ten times or more. The J gene is TRBJ2-7, the V gene TRBV5-1; the D gene is possibly TRBD1 (6 bases). Germline V gene data show CDR1 as SGHRS and CDR2 as YFSETQ. This CDR3 region has 13 residues. V dropped 7 bases and J dropped 7 bases, with 18 bases sitting between them. CDR3 residues: CASGRDTMSEQYV. Here the CDR3 DNA reads TGCGCCAGCGGCCGGGACACCATGTCTGAGCAGTACGTC.